The 27 T cell receptor beta chains below come from one sample, sequenced in a study of T cell responses to AZD1222 COVID-19 vaccine. Data came from immunoSEQ multiplex PCR; TCRdb stores just in-frame clones and leaves some out. The sample records fewer than 40,000 clones, 88% being singletons. This sample comprised peripheral blood, obtained 28 days after the second dose of the MenACWY control vaccine. The receptor source for this set is an adult who received the MenACWY meningococcal vaccine as a control.

This sequence joins TRBV27 and TRBJ1-1; no definite D call. The CDR3 contains 11 residues. Germline V gene data show CDR1 as MNHEY and CDR2 as SMNVEV (reference sequence). V was shortened by 3 bases and J by 5 bases, with 4 bases between the two germline ends. The CDR3 loop reads CASSFGTEAFF. The CDR3 DNA reads TGTGCCAGCAGTTTCGGGACTGAAGCTTTCTTT.

V usage is TRBV25-1 and J usage is TRBJ2-7; 10 bases map to TRBD2. CDR3 size: 13 residues. Germline lookup yields CDR1 MGHDK and CDR2 SYGVNS. Unmatched junction bases numbered 4, after V lost 7 bases and J lost 4 bases. CDR3: CASTLAGEYEQYF. As DNA, the CDR3 is TGTGCCAGCACCCTAGCGGGGGAATACGAGCAGTACTTC.

The chain has TRBV30 and TRBJ2-3; tentative D call: TRBD2 (6 bases). This CDR3 region has 14 residues. V was clipped by 5 bases and J by 2 bases, with 14 bases between them. Germline V gene lookup returns CDR1 GTSNPN and CDR2 SVGIG (reference sequence). The chain's CDR3 is CAWAPQRVTDTQYF. CDR3 nucleotides: TGTGCCTGGGCCCCTCAGCGGGTCACAGATACGCAGTATTTT.

This chain uses TRBV7-9 with TRBJ1-1; 7 nucleotides agree with TRBD1. Germline loops: CDR1 SEHNR, CDR2 FQNEAQ (reference sequence). The CDR3 has 12 residues. V was pared by 4 bases and J by 10 bases, with 6 bases of the junction left unmatched. This CDR3 reads CASSWGQQRAFF. The CDR3 DNA reads as TGTGCCAGCAGCTGGGGACAGCAAAGAGCTTTCTTT.

This clone is a singleton in its sample. CDR3 coding DNA: TGTGCCACCGTACAGGGGGCCTTAAGCAATCAGCCCCAGCATTTT. Encoded protein: CATVQGALSNQPQHF. The chain employs TRBV19 and TRBJ1-5; TRBD1 matches at 9 bases. With V trimmed by 10 bases and J by 1 base, 8 bases remained unmatched. The CDR3 is made up of 15 amino acids. Germline V CDR1 and CDR2: LNHDA, SQIVND (reference sequence).

The rearrangement joins TRBV7-2 to TRBJ2-7; D gene unclear. The CDR3 has 11 amino acids. V dropped 5 bases and J dropped 4 bases, with 6 bases sitting between them. From germline, CDR1 is SGHTA and CDR2 FQGNSA. CDR3 sequence reads: CASSTHYEQYF. DNA of the CDR3: TGTGCCAGCAGCACCCATTACGAGCAGTACTTC.

The chain combines TRBV10-3 with TRBJ2-5, with 8 nucleotides matching TRBD2. Germline V lookup: CDR1 ENHRY, CDR2 SYGVKD. The CDR3 is made up of 12 amino acids. J lost 13 bases, V lost 11 bases, and 15 bases had no gene match. In nucleotides, the CDR3 is TGTGCCCTTAGTGGGGACGGGAGGGCCCGGTACTTC. It specifies CALSGDGRARYF.

This clone was observed a single time. The CDR3 nucleotides are TGTGCCAGCAGTGCCCGACTAGCTGTTGAATACGAGCAGTACTTC. Encoded protein: CASSARLAVEYEQYF. V gene TRBV2 combines with J gene TRBJ2-7; 7 bases fit TRBD2. V lost 4 bases and J lost 4; bases outside the gene matches: 10. CDR1 and CDR2 from the germline V gene are SNHLY and FYNNEI. The CDR3 runs to 15 residues.

The V call is TRBV3-1 (or the pseudogene TRBV3-2), the J call TRBJ2-7; 9 positions match TRBD2. V lost 6 bases to trimming and J lost 6 bases; unmatched junction nucleotides: 9. The V gene's germline CDR1 is LGHDT and CDR2 YNNKEL (reference sequence). This CDR3 region has 14 residues. The CDR3 is CASSPSGIGFEQYF. In DNA, the CDR3 is TGTGCCAGCAGTCCTAGCGGGATTGGTTTCGAGCAGTACTTC.

The V call is TRBV18, the J call TRBJ2-7; D call uncertain. V shed 1 base and J shed 7 bases, with 29 bases lying between them. The CDR3 consists of 19 residues. The V gene's germline CDR1 is KGHSH and CDR2 LQKENI. CDR3 region: CASSPLKRPSWDQQDEQYF. Here the CDR3 DNA reads TGTGCCAGCTCACCACTGAAACGGCCCTCTTGGGATCAGCAGGATGAGCAGTACTTC.

The rearrangement links TRBV5-1 to TRBJ1-1; no definite D call. The length of the CDR3 is 14 residues. Trimming cost V 4 bases and J 0 bases, with 10 bases left between them. Germline CDR1 is SGHRS and CDR2 is YFSETQ. CDR3 protein: CASSHDGMNTEAFF. The CDR3 DNA reads TGCGCCAGCAGCCACGACGGTATGAACACTGAAGCTTTCTTT.

V usage is TRBV7-9 and J usage is TRBJ2-3, with a tentative D call TRBD2 (7 bases). CDR3 length: 14 amino acids. CDR1 is SEHNR and CDR2 is FQNEAQ in the germline V gene (reference sequence). V was pared by 1 base and J by 5 bases, with 10 bases between. The CDR3 coding sequence is TGTGCCAGCAGCTTAGTGGGGGGGCAAGATACGCAGTATTTT. Its translation is CASSLVGGQDTQYF.

This chain uses TRBV7-9 with TRBJ2-4; 8 nucleotides agree with TRBD1. CDR1 and CDR2 (germline): SEHNR, FQNEAQ (reference sequence). Trimming cost V 5 bases and J 4 bases; bases outside gene matches: 7. The CDR3 sequence is 15 residues long. The CDR3: CASSPWTGTKNIQYF. CDR3 DNA sequence: TGTGCCAGCAGCCCGTGGACAGGGACAAAAAACATTCAGTACTTC.

The chain couples TRBV3-1 (or the pseudogene TRBV3-2) to TRBJ2-7, with a possible D match to TRBD2 (5 bases). V lost 4 bases to trimming and J lost 1 base, with 17 bases between them. Germline V gene sequence: CDR1 LGHDT, CDR2 YNNKEL (reference sequence). The CDR3 spans 16 residues. The CDR3 sequence: CASSPNILRESYEQYF. The CDR3 nucleotides read TGTGCCAGCAGCCCGAACATCCTAAGGGAGTCCTACGAGCAGTACTTC.

J is TRBJ1-2 and V is TRBV18; no clear D. The CDR3 consists of 14 residues. V was pared by 4 bases and J by 0 bases, with 9 bases between. CDR1 is KGHSH and CDR2 is LQKENI in the germline V gene. CDR3 protein: CASSLGNTNYGYTF. The CDR3 bases are TGTGCCAGCTCACTCGGGAACACTAACTATGGCTACACCTTC.

Concerning this clone: An end of the junction does not agree with germline; a read error may underlie this. The chain recombines TRBV2 with TRBJ1-5; possible D gene TRBD1, 5 bases. From germline, CDR1 is SNHLY and CDR2 FYNNEI. The CDR3 is 13 amino acids. The CDR3 coding sequence is TGTGCCAGCAGCGAAGCAGGGATAGGGCCCCAGCATTTT. It translates to CASSEAGIGPQHF. The entire variable domain, with the rest obtained from reference TRBV2 and TRBJ1-5, is as follows: EPEVTQTPSHQVTQMGQEVILRCVPISNHLYFYWYRQILGQKVEFLVSFYNNEISEKSEIFDDQFSVERPDGSNFTLKIRSTKLEDSAMYFCASSEAGIGPQHFGDGTRLSIL.

The CDR3 loop is CASSPGRGGKEFF. In DNA form, the CDR3 reads TGTGCCAGTAGTCCCGGGCGGGGGGGAAAGGAGTTCTTC. This chain joins TRBV19 and TRBJ2-1; 9 bases fit TRBD2. V was clipped by 5 bases and J by 14 bases; unmatched bases: 10. The CDR3 loop spans 13 amino acids. CDR1 and CDR2 (germline): LNHDA, SQIVND (reference sequence).

V gene TRBV7-8 combines with J gene TRBJ1-2; D call uncertain. V lost 0 bases, J lost 4 bases, and 9 bases lay in between. The CDR3 runs to 14 residues. Germline CDR1 is SGHVS and CDR2 is FQNEAQ. The CDR3 spells CASSLAGRTYGYTF. Here the CDR3 DNA reads TGTGCCAGCAGCTTAGCAGGACGGACCTATGGCTACACCTTC.

The chain uses TRBV15 and TRBJ2-6; no clear D gene. Trimming took 0 bases from V and 2 from J, leaving 17 bases between them. There are 19 residues in the CDR3. CDR1 is LNHNV, CDR2 YYDKDF, per germline (reference sequence). The CDR3 reads CATSRDLTASGPGANVLTF. DNA for the CDR3: TGTGCCACCAGCAGAGATCTCACAGCCTCCGGCCCTGGGGCCAACGTCCTGACTTTC.

V and J are TRBV9 and TRBJ2-3; no clear D gene. The CDR3 runs 12 residues. CDR1 SGDLS and CDR2 YYNGEE come from the germline V gene. V lost 3 bases to trimming and J lost 2 bases, with 4 bases between them. The CDR3 loop is CASSANTDTQYF. In DNA, the CDR3 is TGTGCCAGCAGCGCGAACACAGATACGCAGTATTTT. Supplemented by reference TRBV9 and TRBJ2-3, the full variable domain reads DSGVTQTPKHLITATGQRVTLRCSPRSGDLSVYWYQQSLDQGLQFLIQYYNGEERAKGNILERFSAQQFPDLHSELNLSSLELGDSALYFCASSANTDTQYFGPGTRLTVL.

This chain links TRBV7-3 with TRBJ2-1; the D gene is possibly TRBD2 (6 bases). The CDR3 is 15 amino acids. The V end lost 0 bases, the J end lost 4 bases, and 10 bases lay between the germline ends. CDR1 SGHTA and CDR2 FQGTGA come from the germline V gene. CDR3 sequence (DNA): TGTGCCAGCAGCTTAACGGAGACTAGGTACAATGAGCAGTTCTTC. Translated, it gives CASSLTETRYNEQFF.

This chain links TRBV18 with TRBJ1-1, with D unresolved. The CDR3 totals 14 residues. In germline, CDR1 is KGHSH, CDR2 LQKENI. V lost 6 bases and J 0 bases, leaving 11 bases between the germline ends. The DNA for the CDR3 is TGTGCCAGCTCCGAGACGTGGATGAACACTGAAGCTTTCTTT. Translating it yields CASSETWMNTEAFF.

The rearrangement links TRBV27 to TRBJ2-6; weak D call: TRBD2 (5 bases). V was clipped by 5 bases and J by 5 bases, with 19 bases between them. The CDR3 loop spans 17 amino acids. Germline CDR1 reads MNHEY; CDR2 reads SMNVEV (reference sequence). The CDR3 spells CASSPLRSLGRANVLTF. Written as DNA, the CDR3 is TGTGCCAGCAGTCCTCTCCGAAGTCTCGGGAGGGCCAACGTCCTGACTTTC.

This chain's CDR3 is CASRDPGGYEQYF. The CDR3 DNA reads TGCGCCAGCAGAGATCCCGGCGGCTACGAGCAGTACTTC. The V call is TRBV10-2, the J call TRBJ2-7; unclear D gene. V was cut by 6 bases and J by 3 bases, with 12 bases left in between. The CDR3 is made up of 13 amino acids. CDR1 and CDR2 (germline): WSHSY, SAAADI.

The CDR3 DNA follows: TGTGCCACAACCTCGGGACAGTACGAAAAACTGTTTTTT. This encodes CATTSGQYEKLFF. The chain carries TRBV2 and TRBJ1-4; 7 bases fit TRBD1. The germline V gene encodes CDR1 SNHLY and CDR2 FYNNEI. V trimming: 10 bases; J trimming: 8 bases; junction bases outside the gene matches: 10. This CDR3 has 13 residues.

V gene TRBV5-1 combines with J gene TRBJ2-5; D possibly corresponds to TRBD2 (6 bases). Germline lookup yields CDR1 SGHRS and CDR2 YFSETQ. The CDR3 spans 14 residues. V was cut by 4 bases and J by 3 bases, with 13 bases left in between. The CDR3 region is CASSPGTFKETQYF. CDR3 DNA sequence: TGCGCCAGCAGCCCCGGGACTTTCAAAGAGACCCAGTACTTC.

This chain connects TRBV6-2 or TRBV6-3 to TRBJ1-4; no reliable D call. The germline CDR1 and CDR2 sequences are MNHEY and SVGEGT. The length of the CDR3 is 15 residues. V was pared by 7 bases and J by 4 bases, with 16 bases between. CDR3 residues: CASTPSGSYNEKLFF. For the CDR3, the DNA is TGTGCCAGCACCCCCTCCGGCAGCTATAATGAAAAACTGTTTTTT.